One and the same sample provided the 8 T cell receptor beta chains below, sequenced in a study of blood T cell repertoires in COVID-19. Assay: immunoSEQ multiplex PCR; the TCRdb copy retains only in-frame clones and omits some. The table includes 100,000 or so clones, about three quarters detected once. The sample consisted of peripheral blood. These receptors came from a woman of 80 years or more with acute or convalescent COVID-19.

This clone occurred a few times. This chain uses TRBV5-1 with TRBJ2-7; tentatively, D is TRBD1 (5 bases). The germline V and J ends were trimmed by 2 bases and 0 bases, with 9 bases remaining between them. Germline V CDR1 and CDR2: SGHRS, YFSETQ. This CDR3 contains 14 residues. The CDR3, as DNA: TGCGCCAGCAGCTTTCAGGGAAGCTCCTACGAGCAGTACTTC. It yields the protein CASSFQGSSYEQYF.

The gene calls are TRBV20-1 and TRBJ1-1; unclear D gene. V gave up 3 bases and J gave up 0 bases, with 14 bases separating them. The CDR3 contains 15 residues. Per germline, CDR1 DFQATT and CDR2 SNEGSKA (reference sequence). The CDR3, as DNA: TGCAGTGCTAGTTTGGGCAGGATTTTGAACACTGAAGCTTTCTTT. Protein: CSASLGRILNTEAFF.

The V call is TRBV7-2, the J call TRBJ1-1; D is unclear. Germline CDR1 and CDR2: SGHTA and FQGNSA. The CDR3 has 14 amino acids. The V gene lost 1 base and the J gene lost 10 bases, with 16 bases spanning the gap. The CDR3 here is CASSLVTGGMGAFF. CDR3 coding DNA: TGTGCCAGCAGCTTAGTTACCGGCGGGATGGGAGCTTTCTTT.

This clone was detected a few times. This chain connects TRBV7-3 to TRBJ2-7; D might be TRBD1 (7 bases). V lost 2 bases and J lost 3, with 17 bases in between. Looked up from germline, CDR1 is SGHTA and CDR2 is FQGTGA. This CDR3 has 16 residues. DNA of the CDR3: TGTGCCAGCAGCTTATCTGCTATTCAGGGGGGCTACGAGCAGTACTTC. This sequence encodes CASSLSAIQGGYEQYF.

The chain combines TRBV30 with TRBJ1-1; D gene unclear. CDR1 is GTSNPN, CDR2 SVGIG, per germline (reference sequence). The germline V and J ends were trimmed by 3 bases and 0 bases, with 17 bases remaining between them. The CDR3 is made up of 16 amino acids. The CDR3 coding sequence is TGTGCCTGGAGGAGCTTGTACAGTGTTTTGAACACTGAAGCTTTCTTT. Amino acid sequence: CAWRSLYSVLNTEAFF.

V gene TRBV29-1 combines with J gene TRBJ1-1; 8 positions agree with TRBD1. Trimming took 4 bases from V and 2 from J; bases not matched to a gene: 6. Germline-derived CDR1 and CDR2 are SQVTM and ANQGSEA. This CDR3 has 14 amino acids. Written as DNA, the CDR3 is TGCAGCGTTGTTCGAGACAGGGGTAACACTGAAGCTTTCTTT. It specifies CSVVRDRGNTEAFF. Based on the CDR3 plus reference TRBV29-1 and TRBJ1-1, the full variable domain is SAVISQKPSRDICQRGTSLTIQCQVDSQVTMMFWYRQQPGQSLTLIATANQGSEATYESGFVIDKFPISRPNLTFSTLTVSNMSPEDSSIYLCSVVRDRGNTEAFFGQGTRLTVV.

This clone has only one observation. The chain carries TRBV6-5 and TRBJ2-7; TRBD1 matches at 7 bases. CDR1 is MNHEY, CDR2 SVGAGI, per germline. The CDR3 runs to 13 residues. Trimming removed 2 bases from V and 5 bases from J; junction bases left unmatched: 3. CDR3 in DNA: TGTGCCAGCAGTTACGATACAGGGGACGAGCAGTACTTC. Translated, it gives CASSYDTGDEQYF.

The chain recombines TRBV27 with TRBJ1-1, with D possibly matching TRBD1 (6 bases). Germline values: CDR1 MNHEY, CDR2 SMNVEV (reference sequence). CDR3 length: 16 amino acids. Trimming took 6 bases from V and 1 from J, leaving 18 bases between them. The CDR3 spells CASSLQGLQANTEAFF. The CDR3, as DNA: TGTGCCAGCAGCCTACAGGGTCTACAGGCGAACACTGAAGCTTTCTTT.